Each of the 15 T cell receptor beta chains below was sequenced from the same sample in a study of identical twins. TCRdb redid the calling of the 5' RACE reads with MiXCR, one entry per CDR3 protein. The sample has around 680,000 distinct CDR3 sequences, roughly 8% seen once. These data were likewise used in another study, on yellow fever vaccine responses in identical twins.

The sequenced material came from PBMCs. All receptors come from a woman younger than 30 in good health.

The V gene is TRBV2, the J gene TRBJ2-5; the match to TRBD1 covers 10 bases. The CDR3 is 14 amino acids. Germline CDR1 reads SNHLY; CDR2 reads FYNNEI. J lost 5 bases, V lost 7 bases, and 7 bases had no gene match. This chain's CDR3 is CASIGTGDLETQYF. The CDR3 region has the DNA TGTGCCAGCATCGGGACAGGGGACTTGGAGACCCAGTACTTC.

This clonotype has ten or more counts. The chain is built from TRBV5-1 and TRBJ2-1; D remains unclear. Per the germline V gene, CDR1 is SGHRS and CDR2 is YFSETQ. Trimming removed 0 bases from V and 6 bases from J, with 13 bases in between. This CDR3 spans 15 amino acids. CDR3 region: CASSLDIGQGNEQFF. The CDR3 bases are TGCGCCAGCAGCTTGGACATAGGGCAAGGCAATGAGCAGTTCTTC.

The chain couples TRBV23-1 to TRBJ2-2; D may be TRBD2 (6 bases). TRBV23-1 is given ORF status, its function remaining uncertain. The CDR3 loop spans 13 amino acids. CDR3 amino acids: CDFRDSNTGELFF. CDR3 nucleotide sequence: TGCGATTTCCGGGACTCCAACACCGGGGAGCTGTTTTTT.

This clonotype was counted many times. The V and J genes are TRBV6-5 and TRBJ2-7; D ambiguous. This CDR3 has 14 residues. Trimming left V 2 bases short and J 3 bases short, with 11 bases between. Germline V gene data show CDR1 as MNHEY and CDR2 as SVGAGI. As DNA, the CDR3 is TGTGCCAGCAGTTACCGTATCTTCAACTACGAGCAGTACTTC. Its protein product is CASSYRIFNYEQYF.

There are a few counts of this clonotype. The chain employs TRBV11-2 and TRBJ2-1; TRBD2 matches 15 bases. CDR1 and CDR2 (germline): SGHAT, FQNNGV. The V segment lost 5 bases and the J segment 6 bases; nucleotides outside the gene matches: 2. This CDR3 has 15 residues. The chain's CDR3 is CASSMGLAGGNEQFF. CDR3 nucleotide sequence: TGTGCCAGCAGCATGGGACTAGCGGGAGGCAATGAGCAGTTCTTC.

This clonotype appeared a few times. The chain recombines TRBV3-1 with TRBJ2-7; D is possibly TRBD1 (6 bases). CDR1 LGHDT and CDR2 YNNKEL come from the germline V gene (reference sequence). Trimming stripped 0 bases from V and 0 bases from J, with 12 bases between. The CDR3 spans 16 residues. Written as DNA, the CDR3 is TGTGCCAGCAGCCAAGAGCAGGGGACCTACTCCTACGAGCAGTACTTC. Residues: CASSQEQGTYSYEQYF.

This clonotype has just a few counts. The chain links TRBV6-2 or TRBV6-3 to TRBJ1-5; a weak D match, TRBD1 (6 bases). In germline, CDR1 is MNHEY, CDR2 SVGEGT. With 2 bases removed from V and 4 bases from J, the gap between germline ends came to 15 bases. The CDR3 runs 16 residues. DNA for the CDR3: TGTGCCAGCAGTTACACTGGACAGAATGCGAATCAGCCCCAGCATTTT. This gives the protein CASSYTGQNANQPQHF.

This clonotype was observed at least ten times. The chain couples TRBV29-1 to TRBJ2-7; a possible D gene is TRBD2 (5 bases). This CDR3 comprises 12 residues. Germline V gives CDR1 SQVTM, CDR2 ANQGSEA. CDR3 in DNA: TGCAGTGCCTGCGGGCACTCCTACGAGCAGTACTTC. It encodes CSACGHSYEQYF.

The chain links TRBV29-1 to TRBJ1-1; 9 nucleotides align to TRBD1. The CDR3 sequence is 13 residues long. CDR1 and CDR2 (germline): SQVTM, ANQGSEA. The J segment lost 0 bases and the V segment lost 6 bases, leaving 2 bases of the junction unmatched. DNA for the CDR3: TGCAGCGTCTGGACAGGGGTGAACACTGAAGCTTTCTTT. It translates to CSVWTGVNTEAFF.

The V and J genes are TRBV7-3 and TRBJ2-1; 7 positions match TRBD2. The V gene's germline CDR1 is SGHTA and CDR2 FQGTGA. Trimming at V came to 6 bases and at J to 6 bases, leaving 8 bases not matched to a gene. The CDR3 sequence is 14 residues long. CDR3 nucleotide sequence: TGTGCCAGCAGTTTCGACGGGGGGTTCAATGAGCAGTTCTTC. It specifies CASSFDGGFNEQFF.

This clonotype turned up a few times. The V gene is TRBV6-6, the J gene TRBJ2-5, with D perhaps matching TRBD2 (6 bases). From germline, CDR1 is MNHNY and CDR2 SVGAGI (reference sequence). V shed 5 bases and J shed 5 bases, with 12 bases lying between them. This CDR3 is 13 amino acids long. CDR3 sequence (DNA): TGTGCCAGCAGTGTACTAGCACGGGAGACCCAGTACTTC. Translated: CASSVLARETQYF.

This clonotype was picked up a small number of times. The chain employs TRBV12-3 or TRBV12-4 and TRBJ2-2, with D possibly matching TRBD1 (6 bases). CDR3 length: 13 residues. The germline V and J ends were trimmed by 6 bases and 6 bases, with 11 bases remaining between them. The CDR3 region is CASRPNRAGELFF. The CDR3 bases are TGTGCCAGCAGGCCAAACAGGGCCGGGGAGCTGTTTTTT.

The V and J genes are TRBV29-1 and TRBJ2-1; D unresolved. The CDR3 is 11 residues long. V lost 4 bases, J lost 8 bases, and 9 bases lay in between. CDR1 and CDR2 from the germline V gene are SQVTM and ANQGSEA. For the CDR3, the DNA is TGCAGCGTTGTTACACCGGATGAGCAGTTCTTC. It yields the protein CSVVTPDEQFF.

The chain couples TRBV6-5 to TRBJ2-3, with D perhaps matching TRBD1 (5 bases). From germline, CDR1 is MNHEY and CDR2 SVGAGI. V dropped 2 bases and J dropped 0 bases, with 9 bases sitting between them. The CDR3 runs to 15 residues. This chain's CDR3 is CASSYEGASTDTQYF. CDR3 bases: TGTGCCAGCAGTTACGAAGGGGCCAGCACAGATACGCAGTATTTT.

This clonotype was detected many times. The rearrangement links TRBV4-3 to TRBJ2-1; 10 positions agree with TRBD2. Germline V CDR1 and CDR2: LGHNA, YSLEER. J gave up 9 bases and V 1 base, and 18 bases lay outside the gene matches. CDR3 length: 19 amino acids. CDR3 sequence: CASSQGLAGGNTYGSEQFF. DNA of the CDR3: TGCGCCAGCAGCCAAGGTTTAGCGGGAGGTAATACTTACGGGAGTGAGCAGTTCTTC.